This T cell receptor (beta chain) was documented in a study of CD8+ T cells in alopecia areata. Whole-study findings and limits: When scalp samples are sequenced, resident alphabeta T cells of normal skin are also captured. Normal scalp showed lower clonality than lesional scalp, especially alopecia totalis/universalis.

By its share, this clone is medium-sized. What it binds is unknown. Trimming stripped 5 bases from V and 3 bases from J, with 16 bases between. The CDR3 covers 15 residues. Germline CDR1 and CDR2: MDHEN and SYDVKM. The treatment is: oral pan-JAK inhibitor, 5-10 mg twice daily. Sequencing used cDNA as its template, made by extracting RNA and reverse transcribing it. Produced via immunoSEQ multiplex PCR; TCRdb's table is partial and in-frame only. Counted here are about 60,000 clones, under 60% occurring once; the ten biggest clones make up roughly 22%. This sequence was found in a human donor with alopecia areata. The V call is TRBV28, the J call TRBJ1-1, with D perhaps TRBD1 (5 bases). The starting material was CD8+ T cells sorted from blood, obtained at approximately week 36, from a patient treated with tofacitinib. CDR3: CASSLPRGAHTEAFF. The CDR3, as DNA: TGTGCCAGCAGTCTGCCTCGTGGGGCTCACACTGAAGCTTTCTTT. Using reference TRBV28 and TRBJ1-1 for the parts outside the CDR3, the full variable domain is DVKVTQSSRYLVKRTGEKVFLECVQDMDHENMFWYRQDPGLGLRLIYFSYDVKMKEKGDIPEGYSVSREKKERFSLILESASTNQTSMYLCASSLPRGAHTEAFFGQGTRLTVV.